The present entry profiles one T cell receptor beta chain with its context. Its antigen is not identified. This entry comes from a study of monozygotic twins with cystic fibrosis. Broader study findings: The repertoire was suggested to be naive-dominated, clonality median about 0.0094.

Assay used: immunoSEQ multiplex PCR; TCRdb lists only in-frame clones, some missing. The sample has around 23,000 clones; more than 85% are singletons. The CDR3 has 15 residues. Germline V gene data show CDR1 as MNHEY and CDR2 as SVGAGI. V was pared by 4 bases and J by 4 bases, with 3 bases of the junction left unmatched. Sequenced: blood. This receptor was identified in a girl between 2 and 10 years old with cystic fibrosis. This chain links TRBV6-5 with TRBJ2-3; 12 bases match TRBD2. CDR3 sequence: CASSSLAGGPDTQYF. As DNA, the CDR3 is TGTGCCAGCAGTTCCCTAGCGGGGGGGCCAGATACGCAGTATTTT.